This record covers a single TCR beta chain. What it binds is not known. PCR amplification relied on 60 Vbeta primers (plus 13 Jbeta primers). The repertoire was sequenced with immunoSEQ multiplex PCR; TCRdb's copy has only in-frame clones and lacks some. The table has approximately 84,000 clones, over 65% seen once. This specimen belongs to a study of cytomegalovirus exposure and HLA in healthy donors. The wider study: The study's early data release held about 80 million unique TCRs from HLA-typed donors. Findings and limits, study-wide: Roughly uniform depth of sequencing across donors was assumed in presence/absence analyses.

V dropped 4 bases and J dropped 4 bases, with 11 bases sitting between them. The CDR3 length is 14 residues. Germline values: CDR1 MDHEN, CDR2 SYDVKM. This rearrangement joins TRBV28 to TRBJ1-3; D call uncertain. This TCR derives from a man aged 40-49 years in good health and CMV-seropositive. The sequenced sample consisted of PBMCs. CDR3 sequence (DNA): TGTGCCAGCAGTTCAACAGTGGCAGGAAACACCATATATTTT. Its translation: CASSSTVAGNTIYF.